This TCR beta chain is from a study of blood T cell repertoires in COVID-19. In the study overall: Spain, Italy and the United States supplied samples that represented acute and convalescent COVID-19.

Grouping used clinical history reported by participants in a survey and questionnaire. Germline-derived CDR1 and CDR2 are SGHVS and FQNEAQ. After removal of 1 base from V and 4 bases from J, the junction contained 5 bases not matched to a gene. The length of the CDR3 is 16 residues. The table came from immunoSEQ multiplex PCR; TCRdb's copy has only in-frame clones and leaves some out. Of 300,000 to 350,000 clones in the sample, 88% were seen once. The clonotype originates from a man between 25 and 39 years old who had recovered from COVID-19. Specimen: PBMCs or T cells enriched from blood (not recorded which). This rearrangement joins TRBV7-8 to TRBJ2-5; TRBD1 matches 11 bases. In DNA form, the CDR3 reads TGTGCCAGCAGCTTAGGTCCGGGACAGGGGGGAGAGACCCAGTACTTC. Its translation: CASSLGPGQGGETQYF.